Following are 17 T cell receptor beta chains from one sample sequenced in a study of preoperative IRX-2 immunotherapy in early breast cancer. The treatment denotes: preoperative locoregional IRX-2 cytokine immunotherapy. Assay: immunoSEQ multiplex PCR; the TCRdb copy retains only in-frame clones and omits some. The sample lists tens of thousands of clones, approximately 95% seen once, with around 15% in the top ten. This specimen consisted of tumor tissue, obtained after IRX-2 immunotherapy. Every receptor here comes from a human donor with breast cancer.

This chain joins TRBV6-1 and TRBJ1-2, with unresolved D. Germline loops: CDR1 MNHNS, CDR2 SASEGT. Between the trimmed V and J ends, which lost 5 bases and 4 bases, there was a span of 17 bases. CDR3 length equals 15 residues. The CDR3 DNA reads as TGTGCCAGCAGTCCGCAGGACGGGTCTTTCTATGGCTACACCTTC. Its protein product is CASSPQDGSFYGYTF.

V usage is TRBV18 and J usage is TRBJ2-7; 13 bases match TRBD2. Germline CDR1 reads KGHSH; CDR2 reads LQKENI. CDR3 length equals 13 residues. With 8 bases clipped from V and 6 bases from J, the junction kept 4 bases outside the gene matches. The chain's CDR3 is CASERTSGGEQYF. CDR3 in DNA: TGTGCCAGCGAGCGGACTAGCGGGGGCGAGCAGTACTTC.

The genes are TRBV27 and TRBJ1-1; no clear D gene. The CDR3 spans 13 residues. Germline CDR1 MNHEY, CDR2 SMNVEV (reference sequence). V lost 4 bases, J lost 3 bases, and 9 bases lay in between. This CDR3 reads CASSWQVYTEAFF. CDR3 DNA: TGTGCCAGCAGTTGGCAGGTTTACACTGAAGCTTTCTTT.

V and J are TRBV9 and TRBJ2-3; perhaps TRBD2 as D (6 bases). The CDR3 consists of 16 residues. Deletions cut 0 bases from V and 5 bases from J, with 16 bases between. Germline CDR1 is SGDLS and CDR2 is YYNGEE. The CDR3 DNA reads as TGTGCCAGCAGCGTAGGGGCTCCTAGCGAGGGAGATACGCAGTATTTT. This codes for CASSVGAPSEGDTQYF.

This clone was seen a single time. The chain combines TRBV7-6 with TRBJ2-5, with 7 bases that match TRBD2. This CDR3 comprises 13 residues. Germline-derived CDR1 and CDR2 are SGHVS and FNYEAQ. In DNA form, the CDR3 reads TGTGTAGCCGGAGGGAGGGATCAAGAGACCCAGTACTTC. It translates to CVAGGRDQETQYF.

The chain recombines TRBV28 with TRBJ1-3; 8 bases are a match to TRBD1. The V gene end was trimmed by 6 bases and the J gene end by 2 bases; junction bases not matched to a gene: 9. This CDR3 spans 16 amino acids. Germline V CDR1 and CDR2: MDHEN, SYDVKM. CDR3: CASRTPTTGAGNTIYF. In DNA, the CDR3 is TGTGCCAGCAGGACGCCGACGACAGGGGCTGGAAACACCATATATTTT.

The J gene is TRBJ2-3, the V gene TRBV27; D is undetermined. The germline gives CDR1 MNHEY, CDR2 SMNVEV (reference sequence). The CDR3 is 14 amino acids. The V end was cut by 6 bases, the J end by 4 bases, with 14 bases between. CDR3 nucleotide sequence: TGTGCCAGCAGACCTAGTAGGTCTTCAGATACGCAGTATTTT. It encodes CASRPSRSSDTQYF.

The chain couples TRBV19 to TRBJ2-7; TRBD2 agrees at 11 bases. Trimming cost V 4 bases and J 2 bases; bases outside gene matches: 1. The CDR3 totals 14 residues. Germline lookup yields CDR1 LNHDA and CDR2 SQIVND (reference sequence). Here the CDR3 reads CASSRLAGTYEQYF. The CDR3 DNA is TGTGCCAGTAGTAGACTAGCGGGGACCTACGAGCAGTACTTC.

The gene calls are TRBV5-8 and TRBJ1-6; D is undetermined. The germline gives CDR1 SGHTS, CDR2 YDEGEE. V lost 0 bases, J lost 4 bases, and 5 bases lay in between. The CDR3 length is 14 residues. Here the CDR3 reads CASSLVGYNSPLHF. The CDR3 bases are TGTGCCAGCAGCTTGGTGGGGTATAATTCACCCCTCCACTTT. The whole variable domain, remainder taken from reference TRBV5-8 and TRBJ1-6, is EAGVTQSPTHLIKTRGQQATLRCSPISGHTSVYWYQQALGLGLQFLLWYDEGEERNRGNFPPRFSGRQFPNYSSELNVNALELEDSALYLCASSLVGYNSPLHFGNGTRLTVT.

V gene TRBV5-4 combines with J gene TRBJ2-5; no clear D gene. The CDR3 is 15 amino acids. CDR1 is SGHNT, CDR2 YYREEE, per germline (reference sequence). Trimming removed 3 bases at V and 1 base at J, with 13 bases between. The CDR3 DNA reads as TGTGCCAGCAGCTCACCCCAAGGGATCCAAGAGACCCAGTACTTC. Translated, it gives CASSSPQGIQETQYF.

The gene calls are TRBV5-6 and TRBJ2-7; TRBD2 matches 10 bases. Unmatched junction bases numbered 2, after V lost 0 bases and J lost 2 bases. Germline V gives CDR1 SGHDT, CDR2 YYEEEE. The CDR3 has 15 amino acids. The DNA of the CDR3 is TGTGCCAGCAGCTTGGGACTAGCGGGTACCTACGAGCAGTACTTC. It codes for CASSLGLAGTYEQYF.

This clone was recorded once. The J gene is TRBJ2-7, the V gene TRBV10-3, with 12 positions matching TRBD2. The V segment lost 0 bases and the J segment 1 base; nucleotides outside the gene matches: 4. This CDR3 contains 17 residues. CDR1 is ENHRY, CDR2 SYGVKD, per germline. CDR3 region: CAISESDGLAGSYEQYF. The CDR3 DNA sequence: TGTGCCATCAGTGAGTCGGACGGACTAGCGGGGTCCTACGAGCAGTACTTC.

The chain joins TRBV19 to TRBJ2-7; D is unresolved. The CDR3 consists of 15 residues. V was shortened by 3 bases and J by 2 bases, with 14 bases between the two germline ends. CDR1 and CDR2 (germline): LNHDA, SQIVND (reference sequence). CDR3 nucleotides: TGTGCCAGTAGTATTAGCTGGTTCGCCGCCTACGAGCAGTACTTC. Translation gives CASSISWFAAYEQYF.

The V gene is TRBV9, the J gene TRBJ2-3; D remains ambiguous. CDR3 length equals 12 residues. Germline CDR1 reads SGDLS; CDR2 reads YYNGEE. V was cut by 4 bases and J by 2 bases, with 5 bases left in between. The CDR3 DNA follows: TGTGCCAGCAGCCCCCCCACAGATACGCAGTATTTT. Its translation: CASSPPTDTQYF.

The genes are TRBV9 and TRBJ2-1; 9 bases fit TRBD2. V gave up 3 bases and J gave up 4 bases; unmatched junction bases: 11. Per germline, CDR1 SGDLS and CDR2 YYNGEE. The CDR3 totals 17 residues. The CDR3 sequence is CASSAGYLAGLYNEQFF. CDR3 DNA sequence: TGTGCCAGCAGCGCAGGCTACCTAGCGGGGCTATACAATGAGCAGTTCTTC.

The chain combines TRBV6-5 with TRBJ2-3, with 8 bases identical to TRBD1. This CDR3 has 15 amino acids. Per the germline V gene, CDR1 is MNHEY and CDR2 is SVGAGI. V was pared by 6 bases and J by 6 bases, with 11 bases of the junction left unmatched. CDR3 in amino acids: CASRSGQVHRDTQYF. In nucleotides, the CDR3 is TGTGCCAGCAGATCGGGACAGGTCCATCGGGATACGCAGTATTTT.

The V gene is TRBV7-9, the J gene TRBJ2-7; perhaps TRBD1 as D (6 bases). Germline V gene data show CDR1 as SEHNR and CDR2 as FQNEAQ (reference sequence). V shed 5 bases and J shed 2 bases, with 10 bases lying between them. CDR3 length equals 13 residues. The CDR3 loop reads CASSKQGTYEQYF. In nucleotides, the CDR3 is TGTGCCAGCAGCAAACAGGGAACCTACGAGCAGTACTTC.